A single TCR beta chain is shown here with its context. Antigen unknown. The data belong to a study of blood T cells in healthy people across ages. Overall study results and limits: Long-lived donors had more naive CD4+ cells and higher diversity than aged donors.

Combining a sample-barcoded 5' primer with a J-beta primer mix, a second PCR ran for roughly 7 to 12 cycles. A tag from a template-switch adaptor with 12 random nucleotides marked each cDNA molecule. MiXCR, applied by TCRdb to the 5' RACE reads, yields one record per CDR3 protein. The data hold around 280,000 distinct CDR3 sequences, with around 29% observed a single time. The origin of this receptor is a woman in her seventies in good health. Sequencing was done on a sample of blood.

The CDR3 region is CASSQVSNHGTQYF. As DNA, the CDR3 is TGTGCCAGCAGCCAAGTTTCGAACCATGGGACCCAGTACTTC. V is TRBV14 and J is TRBJ2-5; unclear D gene. Germline CDR1 and CDR2: SGHDN and FVKESK. Trimming pared 1 base from V and 7 bases from J, leaving 13 bases between. The CDR3 is 14 amino acids.